A selection of T cell receptor beta chains follows, all from one sample in a study of response to subunit inactivated influenza vaccine. TCRdb re-called the RT-PCR reads with MiXCR, one entry per CDR3 protein. Of some 520,000 distinct CDR3 sequences in the sample, 15% to 20% are singletons; the top ten hold roughly 3%. The source was CD4+ T cells sorted from PBMCs, collected about 24 months after vaccination. Receptors originate from a man between 50 and 69 years old who received an inactivated influenza vaccine. CDR3s leave out the opening cysteine and the closing phenylalanine or tryptophan. The D gene is left open where the match is weak.

v_gene	j_gene	d_gene	CDR3aa
TRBV11-2	TRBJ2-1	TRBD2	ASSLRLADYLSYNEQF
TRBV27	TRBJ2-7	TRBD2	ASSLVAGVTEQY
TRBV7-2	TRBJ1-4	.	ASSWRQGVTEKLF
TRBV19	TRBJ2-1	.	ASSIRLQSSYNEQF
TRBV6-2/TRBV6-3	TRBJ1-5	TRBD1	ASRTGQGSNQPQH
TRBV28	TRBJ1-6	.	ASSTPEYNSPLH
TRBV28	TRBJ2-1	TRBD2	ASSPRLAGNEQF
TRBV7-2	TRBJ2-7	TRBD2	ASSFGTSGETYEQY
TRBV11-1	TRBJ1-1	.	ASSLLERGTEAF
TRBV6-1	TRBJ1-5	.	ASSAPRDNNQPQH
TRBV4-3	TRBJ1-3	.	ASSQEAGPGSGNTIY
TRBV3-1	TRBJ2-7	.	ASSQDERKQY
TRBV20-1	TRBJ1-6	.	SAERNMGRSPLH
TRBV12-3/TRBV12-4	TRBJ2-2	TRBD1	ASTLYRGANTGELF
TRBV15	TRBJ2-1	.	ATSPSRDLPNEQF
TRBV10-1	TRBJ2-3	.	ASSASWAPESDTQY
TRBV10-2	TRBJ2-5	.	ASRFSETQY
TRBV20-1	TRBJ2-1	TRBD2	SAPRTSGASYNEQF
TRBV12-3/TRBV12-4	TRBJ1-6	TRBD1	ASSLGQGALGAWWSSYNSPLH
TRBV10-3	TRBJ1-4	TRBD1	ATSGTGEKLF
TRBV5-1	TRBJ2-2	.	ASSGPGPTNTGELF
TRBV5-4	TRBJ1-2	.	ASSFGEAKGGYGYT
TRBV7-2	TRBJ2-1	.	ASRRQSSSYNEQF
TRBV20-1	TRBJ2-5	TRBD2	SAAGTSGPIQETQY
TRBV7-7	TRBJ2-7	.	ASSSGPGAGVYEQY
TRBV7-2	TRBJ1-5	.	ASRGEGQPQH
TRBV20-1	TRBJ1-4	.	SARPDWTALNEKLF
TRBV12-3/TRBV12-4	TRBJ2-1	.	ASSLAPGQGSDNEQF
TRBV20-1	TRBJ2-1	TRBD2	SASDGRDEQF
TRBV5-1	TRBJ1-4	.	ASSLLGSTNEKLF
TRBV3-1	TRBJ2-1	TRBD1	ASSPGTGVYNEQF
TRBV9	TRBJ2-7	.	ATVSRAGYEQY
TRBV4-1	TRBJ1-2	.	ASSQTDHNYGYT
TRBV4-3	TRBJ2-1	.	ASSQVTGQGYNGQF
TRBV2	TRBJ1-5	TRBD1	ASSGQGANPQH
TRBV7-2	TRBJ2-5	.	ASSLAGVVGGETQY
TRBV9	TRBJ2-7	TRBD2	ASSVPRGEGLGVEQY
TRBV9	TRBJ2-3	TRBD2	ASSERGNTDTQY
TRBV20-1	TRBJ2-1	TRBD2	SARGSAGGYNEQF
TRBV10-3	TRBJ2-3	.	AISESTLTSTDTQY
TRBV9	TRBJ2-2	TRBD2	ASSASGSAGELF
TRBV12-3/TRBV12-4	TRBJ2-5	TRBD2	ASSRAGAVETQY
TRBV5-1	TRBJ1-4	.	ASSPNTATNEKLF
TRBV5-6	TRBJ1-3	.	ASSFPGSTSGNTIY
TRBV5-6	TRBJ2-7	.	ASSLPGHYEQY
TRBV5-1	TRBJ2-7	.	ASSLEGPGWGVPYEQY
TRBV12-3/TRBV12-4	TRBJ2-3	TRBD2	ASSPGLPFTDTQY
TRBV30	TRBJ2-3	.	AWSVTDTQY